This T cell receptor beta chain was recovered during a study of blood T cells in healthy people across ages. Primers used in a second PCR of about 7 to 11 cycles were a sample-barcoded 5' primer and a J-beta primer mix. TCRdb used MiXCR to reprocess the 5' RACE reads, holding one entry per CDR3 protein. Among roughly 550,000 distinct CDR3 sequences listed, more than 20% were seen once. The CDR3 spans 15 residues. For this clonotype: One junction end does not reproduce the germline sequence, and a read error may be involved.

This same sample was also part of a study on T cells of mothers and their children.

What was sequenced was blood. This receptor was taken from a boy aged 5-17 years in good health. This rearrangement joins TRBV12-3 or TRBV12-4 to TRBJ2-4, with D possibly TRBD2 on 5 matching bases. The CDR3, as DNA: TGTGCCAGCAGTTTAGCCGGGCTAGCCAAAAACATTCAGCACTTC. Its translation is CASSLAGLAKNIQHF.